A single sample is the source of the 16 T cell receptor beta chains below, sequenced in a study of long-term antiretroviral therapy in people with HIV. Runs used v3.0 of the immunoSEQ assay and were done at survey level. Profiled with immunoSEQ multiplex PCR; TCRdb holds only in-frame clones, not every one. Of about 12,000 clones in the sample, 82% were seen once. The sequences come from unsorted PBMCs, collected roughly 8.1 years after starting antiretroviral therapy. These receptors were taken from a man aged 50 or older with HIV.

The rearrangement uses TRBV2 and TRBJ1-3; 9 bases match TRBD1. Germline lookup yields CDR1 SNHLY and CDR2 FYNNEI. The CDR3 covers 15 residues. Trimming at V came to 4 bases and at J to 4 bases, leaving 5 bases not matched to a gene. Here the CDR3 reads CASSGMTGGGNTIYF. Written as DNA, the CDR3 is TGTGCCAGCAGTGGAATGACAGGGGGAGGAAACACCATATATTTT.

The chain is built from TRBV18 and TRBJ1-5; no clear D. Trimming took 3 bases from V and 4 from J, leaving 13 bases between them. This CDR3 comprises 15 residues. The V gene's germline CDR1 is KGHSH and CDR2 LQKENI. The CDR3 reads CASSPVPLANQPQHF. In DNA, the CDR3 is TGTGCCAGCTCACCTGTCCCCCTTGCTAATCAGCCCCAGCATTTT. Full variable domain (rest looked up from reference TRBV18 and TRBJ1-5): NAGVMQNPRHLVRRRGQEARLRCSPMKGHSHVYWYRQLPEEGLKFMVYLQKENIIDESGMPKERFSAEFPKEGPSILRIQQVVRGDSAAYFCASSPVPLANQPQHFGDGTRLSIL.

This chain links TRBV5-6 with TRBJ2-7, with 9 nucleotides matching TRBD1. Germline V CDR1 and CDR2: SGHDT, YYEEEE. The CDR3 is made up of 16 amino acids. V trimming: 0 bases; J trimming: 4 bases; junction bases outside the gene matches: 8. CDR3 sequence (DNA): TGTGCCAGCAGCTTGGGTGGATTAGGGACAGGGTACGAGCAGTACTTC. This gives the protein CASSLGGLGTGYEQYF.

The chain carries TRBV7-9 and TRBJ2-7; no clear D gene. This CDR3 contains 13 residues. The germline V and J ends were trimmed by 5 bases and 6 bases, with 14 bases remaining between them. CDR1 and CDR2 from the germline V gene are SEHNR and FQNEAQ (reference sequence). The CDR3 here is CASSPPRTLEQYF. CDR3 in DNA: TGTGCCAGCAGCCCGCCGAGGACCCTCGAGCAGTACTTC.

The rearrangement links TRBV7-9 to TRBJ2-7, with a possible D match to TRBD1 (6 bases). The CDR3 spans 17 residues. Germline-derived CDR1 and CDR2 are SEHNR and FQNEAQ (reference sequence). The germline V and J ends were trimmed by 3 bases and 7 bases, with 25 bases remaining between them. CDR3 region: CASSFPPTGKVWEEQYF. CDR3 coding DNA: TGTGCCAGCAGCTTTCCTCCCACAGGGAAGGTTTGGGAAGAGCAGTACTTC.

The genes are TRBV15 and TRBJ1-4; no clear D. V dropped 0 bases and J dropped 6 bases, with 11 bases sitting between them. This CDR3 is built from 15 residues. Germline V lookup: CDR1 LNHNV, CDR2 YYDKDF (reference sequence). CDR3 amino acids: CATSRDAPGDEKLFF. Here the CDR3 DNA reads TGTGCCACCAGCAGAGATGCCCCCGGCGATGAAAAACTGTTTTTT.

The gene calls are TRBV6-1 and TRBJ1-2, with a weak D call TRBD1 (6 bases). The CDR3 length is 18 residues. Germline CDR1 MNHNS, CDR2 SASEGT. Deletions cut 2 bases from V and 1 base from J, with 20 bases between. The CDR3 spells CASSELGGHGGDNYGYTF. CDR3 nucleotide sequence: TGTGCCAGCAGTGAATTAGGGGGACACGGGGGGGATAACTATGGCTACACCTTC.

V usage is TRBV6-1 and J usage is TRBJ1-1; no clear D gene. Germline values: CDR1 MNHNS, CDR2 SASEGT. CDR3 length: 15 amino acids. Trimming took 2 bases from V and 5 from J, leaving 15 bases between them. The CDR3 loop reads CASSESVWEETEAFF. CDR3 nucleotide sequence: TGTGCCAGCAGTGAAAGTGTCTGGGAGGAAACTGAAGCTTTCTTT.

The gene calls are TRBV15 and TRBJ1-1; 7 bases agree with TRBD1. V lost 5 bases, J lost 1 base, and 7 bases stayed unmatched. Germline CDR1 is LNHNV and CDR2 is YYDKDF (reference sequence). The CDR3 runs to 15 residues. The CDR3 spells CATSASGTANTEAFF. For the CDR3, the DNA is TGTGCCACCAGCGCCTCCGGGACAGCGAACACTGAAGCTTTCTTT.

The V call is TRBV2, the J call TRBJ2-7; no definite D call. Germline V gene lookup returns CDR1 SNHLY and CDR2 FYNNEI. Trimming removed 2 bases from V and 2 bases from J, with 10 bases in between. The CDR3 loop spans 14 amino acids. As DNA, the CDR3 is TGTGCCAGCAGTGAATTCGACGTCGCCTACGAGCAGTACTTC. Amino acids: CASSEFDVAYEQYF.

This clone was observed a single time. The DNA of the CDR3 is TGTGCCAGTAGTATAGATCGGGGTCAAAGGGGGGCGCGGACTGAAGCTTTCTTT. Its translation is CASSIDRGQRGARTEAFF. This chain links TRBV19 with TRBJ1-1, with D maybe TRBD1 (6 bases). Germline V gene sequence: CDR1 LNHDA, CDR2 SQIVND (reference sequence). The CDR3 extends over 18 amino acids. V was shortened by 0 bases and J by 5 bases, with 22 bases between the two germline ends.

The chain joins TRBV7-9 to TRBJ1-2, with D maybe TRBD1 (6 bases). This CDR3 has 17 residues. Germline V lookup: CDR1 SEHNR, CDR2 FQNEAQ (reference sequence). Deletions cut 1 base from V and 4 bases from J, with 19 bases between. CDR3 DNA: TGTGCCAGCAGCTTAGTCAGGGGACCCTCGAACCTCTATGGCTACACCTTC. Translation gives CASSLVRGPSNLYGYTF.

The CDR3 DNA sequence: TGTGCCAGCAGCTTGTGGGACAGGAGTGACAATGAGCAGTTCTTC. Translation gives CASSLWDRSDNEQFF. The chain couples TRBV5-6 to TRBJ2-1, with 8 bases that match TRBD1. Trimming removed 1 base from V and 5 bases from J; junction bases left unmatched: 5. The CDR3 covers 15 residues. The germline V gene encodes CDR1 SGHDT and CDR2 YYEEEE.

The CDR3: CASSQGPLAGAQETQYF. In DNA, the CDR3 is TGCGCCAGCAGCCAAGGGCCGCTAGCGGGGGCTCAAGAGACCCAGTACTTC. The chain joins TRBV4-1 to TRBJ2-5; TRBD2 agrees at 10 bases. Losses at the gene ends were 1 base for V and 2 bases for J; bases not matched to a gene: 7. Germline V gene sequence: CDR1 MGHRA, CDR2 YSYEKL. This CDR3 region has 17 residues.

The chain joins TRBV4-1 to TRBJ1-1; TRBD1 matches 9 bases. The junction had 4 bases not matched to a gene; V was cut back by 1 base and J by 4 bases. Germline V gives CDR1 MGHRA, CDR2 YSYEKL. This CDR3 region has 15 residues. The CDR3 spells CASSQGGQGSTEAFF. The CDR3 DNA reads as TGCGCCAGCAGCCAAGGGGGACAGGGAAGCACTGAAGCTTTCTTT.

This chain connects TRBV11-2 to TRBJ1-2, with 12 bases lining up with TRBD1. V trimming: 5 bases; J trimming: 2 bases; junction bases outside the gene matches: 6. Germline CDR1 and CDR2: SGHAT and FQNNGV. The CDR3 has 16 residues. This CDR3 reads CASSPGTGGYNYGYTF. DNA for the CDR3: TGTGCCAGCAGCCCCGGGACAGGGGGCTACAACTATGGCTACACCTTC.